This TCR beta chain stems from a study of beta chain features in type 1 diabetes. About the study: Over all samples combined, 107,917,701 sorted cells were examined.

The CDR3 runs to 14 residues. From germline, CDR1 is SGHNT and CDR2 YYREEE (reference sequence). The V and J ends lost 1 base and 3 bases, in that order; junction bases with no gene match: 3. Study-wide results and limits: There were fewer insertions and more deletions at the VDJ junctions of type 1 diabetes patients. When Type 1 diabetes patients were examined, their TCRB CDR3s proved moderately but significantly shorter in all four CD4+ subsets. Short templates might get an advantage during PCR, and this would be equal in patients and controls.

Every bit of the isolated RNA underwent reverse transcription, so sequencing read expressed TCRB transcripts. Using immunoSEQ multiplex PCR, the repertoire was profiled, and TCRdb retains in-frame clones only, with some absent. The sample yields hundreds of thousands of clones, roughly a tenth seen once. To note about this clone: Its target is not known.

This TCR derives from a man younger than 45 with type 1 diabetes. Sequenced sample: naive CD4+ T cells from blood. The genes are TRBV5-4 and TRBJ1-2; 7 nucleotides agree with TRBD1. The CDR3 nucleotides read TGTGCCAGCAGCTTGCCAGGGGGTGACTATGGCTACACCTTC. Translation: CASSLPGGDYGYTF.